This T cell receptor beta chain stems from a study of Ad26.COV2.S vaccination and SARS-CoV-2 variants. Turning to the study itself: Ad26.COV2.S, an intramuscular injection, was given once or twice 56 days apart.

Concerning this clone itself: Its antigen remains unknown.

CDR3 length: 14 residues. Trimming left V 2 bases short and J 1 base short, with 8 bases between. Germline CDR1 and CDR2: SNHLY and FYNNEI. Study observations and caveats: The study found similar non-spike TCR breadth in vaccine and placebo recipients.

Measured with immunoSEQ multiplex PCR; TCRdb has only the in-frame clones, and not every one. The sample has hundreds of thousands of clones; around 86% are singletons. Treatment given: 15 to 20 received Ad26.COV2.S at low or high dose, single or two shots; about 5 received placebo; per-sample allocation not given. Day 63 after the first vaccine or placebo injection was the time point for sampling. An 18-55-year-old adult in Boston served as donor. The sample was peripheral blood, taken in a trial of Ad26.COV2.S vaccine versus placebo. The chain joins TRBV2 to TRBJ1-2; D remains ambiguous. This receptor was identified in a person aged 18-60 years who received the Ad26.COV2.S COVID-19 vaccine or a placebo. CDR3: CASSESNSNYGYTF. In DNA, the CDR3 is TGTGCCAGCAGTGAATCGAACAGTAACTATGGCTACACCTTC. Drawing the rest from reference TRBV2 and TRBJ1-2, the complete variable domain is EPEVTQTPSHQVTQMGQEVILRCVPISNHLYFYWYRQILGQKVEFLVSFYNNEISEKSEIFDDQFSVERPDGSNFTLKIRSTKLEDSAMYFCASSESNSNYGYTFGSGTRLTVV.